The clone carrying this TCR beta chain was observed a handful of times. Antigen: not known. There are 15 residues in the CDR3. CDR1 DFQATT and CDR2 SNEGSKA come from the germline V gene (reference sequence). Deletions cut 0 bases from V and 7 bases from J, with 16 bases between. The data were obtained in a study of T cell repertoires in aging, cancer and after chemotherapy. TRB rearrangements spanning V, D and J were amplified using mixed TRB-A/B primers. Each CDR3 protein is one row after TCRdb ran MiXCR on the multiplex PCR reads. This table holds around 12,000 distinct CDR3 sequences, around 30% found once. TCR beta rearrangements were amplified from peripheral blood genomic DNA. Study-wide results and caveats: These repertoire data do not allow conclusions about immunological memory after chemotherapy. Loss of evenness, beyond lost richness, contributed to age-related TCR diversity decline in cancer patients.

Specimen: blood. This chain joins TRBV20-1 and TRBJ2-1; TRBD2 is a possible D gene (6 bases). The TCR was taken from a human donor with a blood cancer. The CDR3 DNA reads as TGCAGTGCTAGAGATCCGGCGGGAACTAGTAATGAGCAGTTCTTC. It yields the protein CSARDPAGTSNEQFF.